This passage covers 17 T cell receptor beta chains from one sample sequenced in a study of graft-versus-host responses after intestinal transplantation. These TCRs' antigens remain unknown. TCRdb keeps only in-frame clones here, not all; method: immunoSEQ multiplex PCR. This table has approximately 88,000 clones, around 90% appearing once. The source was unstimulated CD4+ T cells sorted from spleen or lymph node cells, collected before intestinal transplant. These receptors all stem from a human donor who received an intestinal transplant.

CDR3 region: CASSYSGPYEQYF. CDR3 nucleotide sequence: TGTGCCAGCAGTTACTCGGGCCCTTACGAGCAGTACTTC. This chain links TRBV6-6 with TRBJ2-7; D is undetermined. The CDR3 covers 13 residues. CDR1 is MNHNY and CDR2 is SVGAGI in the germline V gene (reference sequence). The V gene lost 0 bases and the J gene lost 4 bases, with 7 bases spanning the gap.

The chain has TRBV10-3 and TRBJ2-2, with D maybe TRBD1 (5 bases). The CDR3 sequence is 14 residues long. With 10 bases removed from V and 3 bases from J, the gap between germline ends came to 15 bases. The germline V gene encodes CDR1 ENHRY and CDR2 SYGVKD. The CDR3 DNA reads TGTGCCACTCAGACAGATCGGGACACCGGGGAGCTGTTTTTT. Protein: CATQTDRDTGELFF.

The gene calls are TRBV27 and TRBJ1-4, with D possibly TRBD1 on 6 matching bases. Trimming cost V 5 bases and J 4 bases, with 11 bases left between them. The CDR3 runs 14 residues. Germline V gene data show CDR1 as MNHEY and CDR2 as SMNVEV (reference sequence). CDR3 coding DNA: TGTGCCAGCAGTCCGCGGACAGTTAATGAAAAACTGTTTTTT. It yields the protein CASSPRTVNEKLFF.

The chain joins TRBV7-9 to TRBJ2-3, with a possible D match to TRBD2 (5 bases). The V end was cut by 5 bases, the J end by 0 bases, with 9 bases between. The germline gives CDR1 SEHNR, CDR2 FQNEAQ (reference sequence). The CDR3 runs 14 residues. CDR3 in DNA: TGTGCCAGCAGCGTGAGCGGTAGCACAGATACGCAGTATTTT. It specifies CASSVSGSTDTQYF. The full variable domain, its missing parts supplied by reference TRBV7-9 and TRBJ2-3, is DTGVSQNPRHKITKRGQNVTFRCDPISEHNRLYWYRQTLGQGPEFLTYFQNEAQLEKSRLLSDRFSAERPKGSFSTLEIQRTEQGDSAMYLCASSVSGSTDTQYFGPGTRLTVL.

The rearrangement joins TRBV11-2 to TRBJ1-6; possibly TRBD1 for D (5 bases). V lost 8 bases and J 7 bases, leaving 12 bases between the germline ends. The CDR3 loop spans 13 amino acids. Germline V lookup: CDR1 SGHAT, CDR2 FQNNGV. The CDR3 sequence is CASQMGQNSPLHF. The CDR3 DNA is TGTGCCAGCCAAATGGGGCAGAATTCACCCCTCCACTTT.

The rearrangement links TRBV15 to TRBJ2-7; 9 nucleotides match TRBD2. Germline-derived CDR1 and CDR2 are LNHNV and YYDKDF (reference sequence). The length of the CDR3 is 15 residues. Germline trimming cut 1 base from V and 3 bases from J; bases unmatched to any gene: 4. The CDR3: CATSRGTSVLYEQYF. CDR3 DNA: TGTGCCACCAGCAGAGGGACTAGCGTACTCTACGAGCAGTACTTC.

The chain has TRBV5-4 and TRBJ2-1; 7 bases align to TRBD1. The CDR3 loop spans 16 amino acids. Trimming removed 6 bases from V and 2 bases from J; junction bases left unmatched: 11. CDR1 and CDR2 from the germline V gene are SGHNT and YYREEE (reference sequence). CDR3 DNA sequence: TGTGCCAGCAACCCTAAGGGGCAGGGGGCCTACAATGAGCAGTTCTTC. As protein: CASNPKGQGAYNEQFF.

This clone has only a few counts. CDR3 DNA: TGCGCCAGCAGCAACCGGGACAGCAATAATTCACCCCTCCACTTT. Translation gives CASSNRDSNNSPLHF. The V and J genes are TRBV5-1 and TRBJ1-6; 7 bases line up with TRBD1. The CDR3 sequence is 15 residues long. CDR1 and CDR2 from the germline V gene are SGHRS and YFSETQ. The J segment lost 5 bases and the V segment lost 4 bases, leaving 6 bases of the junction unmatched.

V is TRBV7-3 and J is TRBJ2-5; 8 positions agree with TRBD2. The CDR3 length is 13 residues. J lost 5 bases, V lost 5 bases, and 4 bases had no gene match. The germline gives CDR1 SGHTA, CDR2 FQGTGA. CDR3 protein: CASSRGGTETQYF. CDR3 in DNA: TGTGCCAGCAGCCGGGGGGGGACGGAGACCCAGTACTTC.

With respect to this clone: One junction end disagrees with the germline gene, perhaps due to a read error. This chain links TRBV25-1 with TRBJ1-2, with D tentatively TRBD1 (6 bases). The V gene's germline CDR1 is MGHDK and CDR2 SYGVNS. The CDR3 runs 15 residues. The CDR3 nucleotides read TGTGCCAGCAGTGAAGGGACAAGGCCTTTCTATGACTACACCTTC. Protein: CASSEGTRPFYDYTF.

This chain connects TRBV5-1 to TRBJ1-2; D is unclear. In germline, CDR1 is SGHRS, CDR2 YFSETQ. There are 11 residues in the CDR3. The V end lost 4 bases, the J end lost 7 bases, and 8 bases lay between the germline ends. CDR3 coding DNA: TGCGCCAGCAGCCCCGGGAGTGGCTACACCTTC. Translated, it gives CASSPGSGYTF.

This chain joins TRBV5-1 and TRBJ1-1; 8 bases agree with TRBD1. V was pared by 4 bases and J by 0 bases, with 2 bases of the junction left unmatched. This CDR3 has 14 residues. Germline V gives CDR1 SGHRS, CDR2 YFSETQ. The CDR3 spells CASSPTGVNTEAFF. CDR3 nucleotides: TGCGCCAGCAGCCCGACAGGGGTGAACACTGAAGCTTTCTTT.

The chain combines TRBV25-1 with TRBJ2-1, with D perhaps matching TRBD2 (6 bases). Germline CDR1 reads MGHDK; CDR2 reads SYGVNS. V was clipped by 4 bases and J by 9 bases, with 13 bases between them. CDR3 length: 13 residues. CDR3 nucleotide sequence: TGTGCCAGCAGTGCCTTAACCGGGGGTGAGCAGTTCTTC. Its protein product is CASSALTGGEQFF.

The chain employs TRBV11-3 and TRBJ2-1; 8 bases fit TRBD1. The V gene's germline CDR1 is SGHNT and CDR2 YENEEA. With 5 bases clipped from V and 4 bases from J, the junction kept 7 bases outside the gene matches. The CDR3 runs 15 residues. CDR3 bases: TGTGCCAGCAGCGACCGGGACAGGATTTACAATGAGCAGTTCTTC. Translation gives CASSDRDRIYNEQFF.

The table lists this clone with a count of one. The identical CDR3 is also encoded by other nucleotide sequences in the sample. The chain has TRBV7-8 and TRBJ1-2; D remains ambiguous. The CDR3 is made up of 14 amino acids. Germline V CDR1 and CDR2: SGHVS, FQNEAQ. The germline V and J ends were trimmed by 5 bases and 4 bases, with 14 bases remaining between them. The CDR3 reads CASSPDPAGYGYTF. In DNA, the CDR3 is TGTGCCAGCAGCCCTGATCCGGCGGGCTATGGCTACACCTTC.

CDR3 coding DNA: TGTGCCAGCAGTTACGGGGACAGGGGAGGAACTGAAGCTTTCTTT. Protein product: CASSYGDRGGTEAFF. The V call is TRBV6-5, the J call TRBJ1-1, with TRBD1 matching over 10 bases. Germline V gives CDR1 MNHEY, CDR2 SVGAGI. J lost 5 bases, V lost 2 bases, and 5 bases had no gene match. The CDR3 length is 15 residues.

The chain uses TRBV5-4 and TRBJ2-7; 7 bases fit TRBD2. The CDR3 runs 18 residues. Losses at the gene ends were 4 bases for V and 0 bases for J; bases not matched to a gene: 16. CDR1 is SGHNT, CDR2 YYREEE, per germline (reference sequence). CDR3 in amino acids: CASSKNPHTGGGSYEQYF. The CDR3 DNA follows: TGTGCCAGCAGCAAAAACCCTCACACCGGCGGGGGCTCCTACGAGCAGTACTTC.